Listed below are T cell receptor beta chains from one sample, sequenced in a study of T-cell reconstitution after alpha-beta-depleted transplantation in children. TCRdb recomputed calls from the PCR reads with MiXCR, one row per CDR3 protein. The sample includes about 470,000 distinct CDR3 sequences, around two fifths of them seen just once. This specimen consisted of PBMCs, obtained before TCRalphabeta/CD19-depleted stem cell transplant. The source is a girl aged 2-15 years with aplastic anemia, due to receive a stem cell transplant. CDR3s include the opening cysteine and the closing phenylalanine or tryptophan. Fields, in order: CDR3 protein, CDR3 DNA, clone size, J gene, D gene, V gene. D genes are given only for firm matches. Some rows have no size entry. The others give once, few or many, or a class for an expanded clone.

cdr3_aa: CSVEVVARGTGDLFF
cdr3_nt: TGCAGCGTTGAAGTGGTCGCGAGGGGAACCGGGGACCTGTTTTTT
clone_size: -
j_call: TRBJ2-2
d_call: -
v_call: TRBV29-1

cdr3_aa: CASRDSDNSPLHF
cdr3_nt: TGCGCCAGCCGGGACAGTGATAATTCACCCCTCCACTTT
clone_size: -
j_call: TRBJ1-6
d_call: TRBD1
v_call: TRBV5-1

cdr3_aa: CASSYRTYTEAFF
cdr3_nt: TGTGCCAGCAGTTACAGGACTTACACTGAAGCTTTCTTT
clone_size: few
j_call: TRBJ1-1
d_call: -
v_call: TRBV6-5

cdr3_aa: CSARTPAEGPNGNTIYF
cdr3_nt: TGCAGTGCTAGAACCCCAGCCGAAGGTCCGAATGGAAACACCATATATTTT
clone_size: -
j_call: TRBJ1-3
d_call: -
v_call: TRBV20-1

cdr3_aa: CASSLGDRGREQYF
cdr3_nt: TGCGCCAGCAGCTTGGGTGACAGGGGGCGTGAGCAGTACTTC
clone_size: -
j_call: TRBJ2-7
d_call: TRBD1
v_call: TRBV5-1

cdr3_aa: CASSSLPNTDTQYF
cdr3_nt: TGCGCCAGCAGCTCCCTGCCAAACACAGATACGCAGTATTTT
clone_size: few
j_call: TRBJ2-3
d_call: -
v_call: TRBV5-1

cdr3_aa: CASSPASLSYEQYF
cdr3_nt: TGTGCCAGCTCACCTGCATCTCTCTCCTACGAGCAGTACTTC
clone_size: many
j_call: TRBJ2-7
d_call: -
v_call: TRBV18

cdr3_aa: CASSLTGGSEKLFF
cdr3_nt: TGCGCCAGCAGCTTGACAGGGGGAAGTGAAAAACTGTTTTTT
clone_size: many
j_call: TRBJ1-4
d_call: TRBD1
v_call: TRBV5-1

cdr3_aa: CATSRDRGGTPYEQYF
cdr3_nt: TGTGCCACCAGCAGAGATCGCGGGGGCACTCCCTACGAGCAGTACTTC
clone_size: few
j_call: TRBJ2-7
d_call: -
v_call: TRBV15

cdr3_aa: CATEVGIGTYEQYF
cdr3_nt: TGTGCCACGGAGGTCGGTATTGGGACCTACGAGCAGTACTTC
clone_size: few
j_call: TRBJ2-7
d_call: -
v_call: TRBV7-9

cdr3_aa: CAISEGGTLTDTQYF
cdr3_nt: TGTGCCATCAGTGAGGGGGGGACCCTCACAGATACGCAGTATTTT
clone_size: -
j_call: TRBJ2-3
d_call: -
v_call: TRBV10-3

cdr3_aa: CSARYDEKLFF
cdr3_nt: TGCAGTGCCCGGTACGATGAAAAACTGTTTTTT
clone_size: -
j_call: TRBJ1-4
d_call: -
v_call: TRBV20-1

cdr3_aa: CASSLRVSTDTQYF
cdr3_nt: TGTGCCAGCAGCTTAAGGGTCAGCACAGATACGCAGTATTTT
clone_size: many
j_call: TRBJ2-3
d_call: -
v_call: TRBV7-2

cdr3_aa: CASSYSAPGGGTDTQYF
cdr3_nt: TGTGCCAGCAGTTACTCGGCCCCGGGGGGCGGCACAGATACGCAGTATTTT
clone_size: few
j_call: TRBJ2-3
d_call: -
v_call: TRBV6-5

cdr3_aa: CASSFRGASGRYHEQYF
cdr3_nt: TGCGCCAGCAGCTTCAGGGGGGCTAGCGGGAGGTACCACGAGCAGTACTTC
clone_size: -
j_call: TRBJ2-7
d_call: TRBD2
v_call: TRBV5-1

cdr3_aa: CASSLQLGRTDTQYF
cdr3_nt: TGTGCCAGCAGTTTACAGTTAGGACGCACAGATACGCAGTATTTT
clone_size: -
j_call: TRBJ2-3
d_call: -
v_call: TRBV12-3/TRBV12-4

cdr3_aa: CSATAYEQYF
cdr3_nt: TGCAGTGCTACGGCCTACGAGCAGTACTTC
clone_size: -
j_call: TRBJ2-7
d_call: -
v_call: TRBV20-1

cdr3_aa: CASSEELALYNEQFF
cdr3_nt: TGTGCCAGCAGTGAAGAACTAGCGCTCTACAATGAGCAGTTCTTC
clone_size: many
j_call: TRBJ2-1
d_call: TRBD2
v_call: TRBV6-1

cdr3_aa: CSVAAPGSYEQYF
cdr3_nt: TGCAGCGTTGCAGCGCCAGGCTCCTACGAGCAGTACTTC
clone_size: many
j_call: TRBJ2-7
d_call: -
v_call: TRBV29-1

cdr3_aa: CASSWGGTGETQYF
cdr3_nt: TGTGCCAGCAGTTGGGGTGGAACGGGGGAGACCCAGTACTTC
clone_size: once
j_call: TRBJ2-5
d_call: -
v_call: TRBV12-3/TRBV12-4

cdr3_aa: CASSRYSGRAGSYEQYF
cdr3_nt: TGCGCCAGCAGCAGATATAGCGGGAGGGCCGGGTCCTACGAGCAGTACTTC
clone_size: many
j_call: TRBJ2-7
d_call: TRBD2
v_call: TRBV5-1

cdr3_aa: CASSPRGQGLTYGYTF
cdr3_nt: TGTGCCAGCAGCCCCAGGGGACAGGGGCTCACCTATGGCTACACCTTC
clone_size: -
j_call: TRBJ1-2
d_call: TRBD1
v_call: TRBV5-6

cdr3_aa: CASSLGSPGVNEQFF
cdr3_nt: TGTGCCAGCAGCTTGGGTTCGCCAGGGGTGAATGAGCAGTTCTTC
clone_size: few
j_call: TRBJ2-1
d_call: -
v_call: TRBV5-6

cdr3_aa: CASSATGLAGETQYF
cdr3_nt: TGCGCCAGCAGCGCAACGGGACTAGCAGGAGAGACCCAGTACTTC
clone_size: -
j_call: TRBJ2-5
d_call: TRBD2
v_call: TRBV5-1

cdr3_aa: CASNRQGRAEAFF
cdr3_nt: TGTGCCAGCAACCGACAGGGAAGGGCTGAAGCTTTCTTT
clone_size: few
j_call: TRBJ1-1
d_call: TRBD1
v_call: TRBV12-3/TRBV12-4

cdr3_aa: CASSQDTFLGSVSGYNEQFF
cdr3_nt: TGCGCCAGCAGCCAAGATACATTCCTCGGTAGCGTGAGTGGTTACAATGAGCAGTTCTTC
clone_size: few
j_call: TRBJ2-1
d_call: -
v_call: TRBV4-1

cdr3_aa: CASSANRDRFNEQFF
cdr3_nt: TGTGCCAGCAGTGCAAACCGGGACAGGTTCAATGAGCAGTTCTTC
clone_size: -
j_call: TRBJ2-1
d_call: TRBD1
v_call: TRBV25-1

cdr3_aa: CAWSVGRFYGYTF
cdr3_nt: TGTGCCTGGAGTGTAGGCAGATTCTATGGCTACACCTTC
clone_size: -
j_call: TRBJ1-2
d_call: -
v_call: TRBV30